This entry lists 29 T cell receptor beta chains sequenced from one sample in a study of T cells in Graves' hyperthyroidism and ophthalmopathy. There were TCR beta CDR3 regions amplified from RNA transcripts. HTBI primers were the set used in a first-round RT-PCR of the TCR CDR3. Each CDR3 protein is one row after TCRdb ran MiXCR on the multiplex PCR reads. The sample contains over 350,000 distinct CDR3 sequences, about 18% of which appear only once. The sequencing input was blood. These receptors all come from a man between 18 and 29 years old with Graves' ophthalmopathy.

The chain couples TRBV6-1 to TRBJ1-3, with D perhaps matching TRBD1 (6 bases). V was shortened by 10 bases and J by 2 bases, with 12 bases between the two germline ends. This CDR3 spans 13 amino acids. CDR1 and CDR2 (germline): MNHNS, SASEGT. The CDR3 region has the DNA TGTGCCACTCGGGCAGGGGCTGGAAACACCATATATTTT. It specifies CATRAGAGNTIYF.

This clonotype turned up a few times. The chain employs TRBV7-9 and TRBJ2-5; 7 bases agree with TRBD1. The CDR3 contains 15 residues. J was trimmed by 5 bases and V by 5 bases; bases with no gene match: 11. Germline CDR1 SEHNR, CDR2 FQNEAQ (reference sequence). Here the CDR3 reads CASSMPGQPGETQYF. The CDR3 DNA reads as TGTGCCAGCAGCATGCCGGGACAGCCGGGGGAGACCCAGTACTTC.

In regard to this clonotype: A clone one base away is much larger, so this may be a read error. The chain uses TRBV3-1 and TRBJ2-3; D gene unclear. Germline CDR1 is LGHDT and CDR2 is YNNKEL (reference sequence). This CDR3 is 14 amino acids long. V lost 5 bases and J 5 bases, leaving 14 bases between the germline ends. This CDR3 is CASSYGARGDTQYF. The CDR3 nucleotides are TGTGCCAGCAGCTATGGTGCCCGTGGAGATACGCAGTATTTT.

On this clonotype itself: The conserved phenylalanine or tryptophan normally closing the CDR3 is absent here, so this likely arose from a read error. The chain is built from TRBV6-2 or TRBV6-3 and TRBJ1-1; possibly TRBD1 for D (6 bases). Per germline, CDR1 MNHEY and CDR2 SVGEGT. Trimming took off 4 bases at V and 4 bases at J, with 10 bases between the two ends. This CDR3 is 13 amino acids long. The CDR3, as DNA: TGTGCCAGCAGTTCCGAGGACAGCACTGAAGCTTTCGTT. Protein product: CASSSEDSTEAFV.

This clonotype was seen at least ten times. The V and J genes are TRBV24-1 and TRBJ2-5, with no clear D. Germline assignment: CDR1 KGHDR and CDR2 SFDVKD. CDR3 length: 13 residues. The V and J ends lost 2 bases and 4 bases respectively, with 7 bases between them. In DNA, the CDR3 is TGTGCCACCAGTGATTATGACGGAGAGACCCAGTACTTC. Encoded protein: CATSDYDGETQYF.

This clonotype was recorded at least ten times. The CDR3 spells CASSLLPSGDSYEQYF. The CDR3 coding sequence is TGTGCCAGCAGCTTACTCCCTAGCGGGGACTCCTACGAGCAGTACTTC. This rearrangement joins TRBV11-2 to TRBJ2-7; TRBD2 matches 9 bases. CDR1 and CDR2 (germline): SGHAT, FQNNGV. The junction had 5 bases not matched to a gene; V was cut back by 2 bases and J by 0 bases. This CDR3 is built from 16 residues. Supplemented by reference TRBV11-2 and TRBJ2-7, the full variable domain reads EAGVAQSPRYKIIEKRQSVAFWCNPISGHATLYWYQQILGQGPKLLIQFQNNGVVDDSQLPKDRFSAERLKGVDSTLKIQPAKLEDSAVYLCASSLLPSGDSYEQYFGPGTRLTVT.

The chain has TRBV19 and TRBJ1-2; D is unresolved. The V end was cut by 7 bases, the J end by 3 bases, with 15 bases between. This CDR3 is 14 amino acids long. Germline assignment: CDR1 LNHDA and CDR2 SQIVND (reference sequence). In DNA, the CDR3 is TGTGCCAGTAAAGTAGCCTCGACGGACTATGGCTACACCTTC. As protein: CASKVASTDYGYTF.

The gene calls are TRBV27 and TRBJ1-4; D might be TRBD1 (6 bases). The germline V gene encodes CDR1 MNHEY and CDR2 SMNVEV (reference sequence). V was shortened by 6 bases and J by 7 bases, with 18 bases between the two germline ends. The CDR3 contains 15 residues. As DNA, the CDR3 is TGTGCCAGCAGGTCCCTAGGGGGACCTAGTGAAAAACTGTTTTTT. It yields the protein CASRSLGGPSEKLFF.

This clonotype was seen more than once but under ten times. V is TRBV6-1 and J is TRBJ1-2; 8 bases align to TRBD1. The J segment lost 4 bases and the V segment lost 4 bases, leaving 8 bases of the junction unmatched. The CDR3 is 15 amino acids. Germline assignment: CDR1 MNHNS and CDR2 SASEGT. In nucleotides, the CDR3 is TGTGCCAGCAGTGTTGCAGGGGGCGCCGGCTATGGCTACACCTTC. This codes for CASSVAGGAGYGYTF.

The chain is built from TRBV2 and TRBJ2-2; D gene uncertain. Trimming stripped 7 bases from V and 1 base from J, with 16 bases between. The CDR3 runs to 16 residues. Germline V gene data show CDR1 as SNHLY and CDR2 as FYNNEI. The CDR3 nucleotides read TGTGCCAGCATGTTTGCGGCCCAGATGAACACCGGGGAGCTGTTTTTT. It yields the protein CASMFAAQMNTGELFF.

This clonotype was recorded many times. The chain has TRBV20-1 and TRBJ1-6; perhaps TRBD1 as D (5 bases). The CDR3 runs 15 residues. V lost 2 bases to trimming and J lost 10 bases, with 18 bases between them. Germline values: CDR1 DFQATT, CDR2 SNEGSKA (reference sequence). The CDR3 nucleotides are TGCAGTGCTAGAAGTGTCTTAGCAGGGTCGTCACCCCTCCACTTT. This encodes CSARSVLAGSSPLHF.

This chain links TRBV19 with TRBJ1-4, with D maybe TRBD1 (6 bases). V was clipped by 7 bases and J by 8 bases, with 17 bases between them. The CDR3 has 14 residues. The germline gives CDR1 LNHDA, CDR2 SQIVND (reference sequence). In DNA, the CDR3 is TGTGCCAGTACTAAGGACAGTGGCATCGAAAAACTGTTTTTT. This translates into CASTKDSGIEKLFF.

This clonotype was recorded at least ten times. The J gene is TRBJ1-2, the V gene TRBV28; TRBD1 matches 7 bases. This CDR3 is 15 amino acids long. With 8 bases clipped from V and 6 bases from J, the junction kept 15 bases outside the gene matches. From germline, CDR1 is MDHEN and CDR2 SYDVKM. The CDR3 loop reads CASRSPGQRTHGYTF. CDR3 nucleotides: TGTGCCAGCCGAAGCCCGGGACAGCGAACTCATGGCTACACCTTC.

About this clonotype: A much larger clone lies one base from this, so it may be a read error. J is TRBJ1-5 and V is TRBV7-8; D uncertain. In germline, CDR1 is SGHVS, CDR2 FQNEAQ. This CDR3 has 14 residues. The germline V and J ends were trimmed by 1 base and 11 bases, with 15 bases remaining between them. The CDR3 is CASSLGVGGASQHF. DNA for the CDR3: TGTGCCAGCAGCTTAGGTGTAGGCGGCGCTTCCCAGCATTTT. The full variable domain, its missing parts supplied by reference TRBV7-8 and TRBJ1-5, is GAGVSQSPRYKVAKRGQDVALRCDPISGHVSLFWYQQALGQGPEFLTYFQNEAQLDKSGLPSDRFFAERPEGSVSTLKIQRTQQEDSAVYLCASSLGVGGASQHFGDGTRLSIL.

This clonotype has at least ten counts. The V gene is TRBV2, the J gene TRBJ2-5; D is perhaps TRBD1 or TRBD2 (5 bases each). The V and J ends lost 0 bases and 5 bases respectively, with 13 bases between them. The CDR3 is made up of 15 amino acids. Germline CDR1 SNHLY, CDR2 FYNNEI. Written as DNA, the CDR3 is TGTGCCAGCAGTGAAGCTTGGGGGTTTGGGGAGACCCAGTACTTC. Protein product: CASSEAWGFGETQYF.

This clonotype was seen at least ten times. The chain couples TRBV18 to TRBJ1-4; D is undetermined. The germline V gene has CDR1 KGHSH and CDR2 LQKENI. This CDR3 has 16 residues. V was clipped by 2 bases and J by 2 bases, with 12 bases between them. The CDR3: CASSPTLEGTNEKLFF. CDR3 sequence (DNA): TGTGCCAGCTCACCAACCCTAGAAGGCACTAATGAAAAACTGTTTTTT.

This clonotype occurred a few times. The V call is TRBV4-1, the J call TRBJ2-2; 8 positions match TRBD1. Germline V gene sequence: CDR1 MGHRA, CDR2 YSYEKL. J lost 8 bases, V lost 5 bases, and 4 bases had no gene match. The CDR3 consists of 13 residues. The CDR3 bases are TGCGCCAGCAGCTGGGGGACAGGAGGGGAGCTGTTTTTT. Amino acid sequence: CASSWGTGGELFF.

This clonotype showed up just a few times. The genes are TRBV29-1 and TRBJ1-2, with 7 positions matching TRBD1. The CDR3 extends over 13 amino acids. Germline V CDR1 and CDR2: SQVTM, ANQGSEA. The ends lost 4 bases at V and 3 bases at J; junction bases unmatched: 5. The CDR3 spells CSVGQGSDYGYTF. CDR3 bases: TGCAGCGTTGGACAGGGCAGCGACTATGGCTACACCTTC.

This clonotype was seen a few times. The chain employs TRBV20-1 and TRBJ2-6; 7 nucleotides align to TRBD1. V lost 4 bases, J lost 1 base, and 7 bases stayed unmatched. This CDR3 has 16 amino acids. CDR1 DFQATT and CDR2 SNEGSKA come from the germline V gene (reference sequence). The chain's CDR3 is CSATRQGPSGANVLTF. DNA for the CDR3: TGCAGTGCTACTAGACAGGGCCCGTCTGGGGCCAACGTCCTGACTTTC.

This clonotype has ten or more counts. J is TRBJ2-2 and V is TRBV12-3 or TRBV12-4; possibly TRBD2 for D (6 bases). The CDR3 loop spans 22 amino acids. V lost 7 bases to trimming and J lost 4 bases, with 37 bases between them. The CDR3, as DNA: TGTGCCAGCACGCAAAGGCCCGCTTCATCGAAATCGGGGGTTCTCCTCACCGGGGAGCTGTTTTTT. The encoded protein is CASTQRPASSKSGVLLTGELFF.

The rearrangement links TRBV29-1 to TRBJ2-5, with TRBD2 as a possible D gene (6 bases). The V and J ends lost 2 bases and 4 bases respectively, with 17 bases between them. Per the germline V gene, CDR1 is SQVTM and CDR2 is ANQGSEA. CDR3 length equals 15 residues. CDR3 sequence: CSVETSNPLAETQYF. In nucleotides, the CDR3 is TGCAGCGTTGAAACTAGCAACCCTCTAGCAGAGACCCAGTACTTC. Based on the CDR3 plus reference TRBV29-1 and TRBJ2-5, the full variable domain is SAVISQKPSRDICQRGTSLTIQCQVDSQVTMMFWYRQQPGQSLTLIATANQGSEATYESGFVIDKFPISRPNLTFSTLTVSNMSPEDSSIYLCSVETSNPLAETQYFGPGTRLLVL.

Only a few counts were recorded for this clonotype. The chain is built from TRBV2 and TRBJ1-1, with TRBD1 matching over 12 bases. Germline CDR1 SNHLY, CDR2 FYNNEI. Unmatched junction bases numbered 1, after V lost 1 base and J lost 7 bases. The CDR3 length is 14 residues. The CDR3 protein is CASSEGDRGLEAFF. The CDR3 nucleotides are TGTGCCAGCAGTGAAGGGGACAGGGGGCTTGAAGCTTTCTTT.

The genes are TRBV7-9 and TRBJ1-1; 7 positions agree with TRBD1. The length of the CDR3 is 16 residues. V lost 6 bases, J lost 3 bases, and 13 bases stayed unmatched. The germline gives CDR1 SEHNR, CDR2 FQNEAQ (reference sequence). This CDR3 is CASSPTGGGAYTEAFF. In nucleotides, the CDR3 is TGTGCCAGCAGTCCGACGGGAGGGGGCGCATACACTGAAGCTTTCTTT.

The V call is TRBV13, the J call TRBJ2-1; 9 nucleotides agree with TRBD1. J was trimmed by 7 bases and V by 5 bases; bases with no gene match: 3. Germline assignment: CDR1 PRHDT and CDR2 FYEKMQ (reference sequence). The length of the CDR3 is 13 residues. The CDR3, as DNA: TGTGCCAGCAGCGTCGGACAGGGGAATGAGCAGTTCTTC. Protein sequence: CASSVGQGNEQFF.

The V call is TRBV7-8, the J call TRBJ2-7; 7 bases agree with TRBD2. The germline gives CDR1 SGHVS, CDR2 FQNEAQ. The length of the CDR3 is 18 residues. Trimming removed 0 bases from V and 1 base from J; junction bases left unmatched: 12. The CDR3 sequence is CASSLAASGTLTSYEQYF. CDR3 DNA sequence: TGTGCCAGCAGCTTAGCCGCTAGCGGAACCCTTACATCCTACGAGCAGTACTTC. Supplemented by reference TRBV7-8 and TRBJ2-7, the full variable domain reads GAGVSQSPRYKVAKRGQDVALRCDPISGHVSLFWYQQALGQGPEFLTYFQNEAQLDKSGLPSDRFFAERPEGSVSTLKIQRTQQEDSAVYLCASSLAASGTLTSYEQYFGPGTRLTVT.

This clonotype came up many times. The chain couples TRBV6-1 to TRBJ1-2; D is undetermined. This CDR3 has 11 residues. Per germline, CDR1 MNHNS and CDR2 SASEGT. Trimming took 1 base from V and 10 from J, leaving 7 bases between them. The CDR3, as DNA: TGTGCCAGCAGTGAAGTTCCGCACTACACCTTC. Its translation is CASSEVPHYTF.

The chain carries TRBV12-3 or TRBV12-4 and TRBJ2-6; D possibly corresponds to TRBD1 (5 bases). There are 15 residues in the CDR3. V lost 3 bases, J lost 1 base, and 7 bases lay in between. This CDR3 reads CASSFRGSGANVLTF. The CDR3 coding sequence is TGTGCCAGCAGTTTTAGGGGATCTGGGGCCAACGTCCTGACTTTC.

With respect to this clonotype: This may arise from a read error, as a much more abundant clone is one base away. V and J are TRBV7-3 and TRBJ1-1, with D perhaps matching TRBD1 (6 bases). The CDR3 is 13 amino acids. CDR1 is SGHTA, CDR2 FQGTGA, per germline. Here the CDR3 DNA reads TGTGCCAGCAGCTCCCGGCCCGAGGGGGAAGCTCTCTTT. It encodes CASSSRPEGEALF.

This clonotype came up many times. The V and J genes are TRBV6-1 and TRBJ2-3, with TRBD1 matching over 7 bases. Germline CDR1 is MNHNS and CDR2 is SASEGT. The trim removed 1 base at V and 2 bases at J, leaving 3 bases unmatched. CDR3 length: 15 residues. The CDR3 bases are TGTGCCAGCAGTGAAGGGGGACAGTACACAGATACGCAGTATTTT. Residues: CASSEGGQYTDTQYF.